Listed below are T cell receptor beta chains from one sample, sequenced in a study of shared clonotypes between healthy human individuals. Using immunoSEQ multiplex PCR, the repertoire was profiled, and TCRdb retains in-frame clones only, with some absent. The sample holds 2,500,000 or so clones; 80% to 95% are singletons and the top ten take more than 0.35%. The sequenced sample was naive CD4+ T cells from PBMCs. All receptors come from a man aged 18 to 29 in good health. Some clones in this sample may be carry-over from other donors' samples. CDR3s leave out the opening cysteine and the closing phenylalanine or tryptophan. The D gene is left open where the match is weak. Clone size, where shown, is once, few, many, or a class for clones that have expanded.

V gene,J gene,CDR3 length,D gene,clone size,CDR3 protein
TRBV7-9,TRBJ2-7,13,TRBD1,NA,ASSPWTGSSYEQY
TRBV7-2,TRBJ2-5,12,TRBD2,once,ASSRWAGGETQY
TRBV7-9,TRBJ2-5,11,NA,NA,ASSIVQGGAQY
TRBV2,TRBJ1-1,13,NA,NA,ASSEDWTVNTEAF
TRBV7-6,TRBJ2-7,12,NA,NA,ASSPGHISYEQY
TRBV7-3,TRBJ2-7,12,NA,once,ASSPTPTGYEQY
TRBV5-5,TRBJ1-2,13,NA,NA,ASSWGGHTNYGYT
TRBV5-6,TRBJ1-5,15,NA,NA,ASSSRQEAYSNQPQH
TRBV7-9,TRBJ2-6,15,TRBD2,NA,ASSLGAGGFGANVLT
TRBV28,TRBJ2-6,14,NA,NA,ASSLLGSPGANVLT
TRBV18,TRBJ1-5,13,NA,NA,ASSSTVNSNQPQH
TRBV19,TRBJ2-4,11,NA,NA,ASSIKAGNIQY
TRBV18,TRBJ2-3,13,NA,NA,ASSPLGRHTDTQY
TRBV5-5,TRBJ1-2,12,NA,once,ASSLAGTPYGYT
TRBV5-1,TRBJ1-1,13,NA,NA,ASSSQPREGTEAF
TRBV4-1,TRBJ1-2,13,NA,few,ASSQPGKGGGGYT
TRBV28,TRBJ2-7,10,NA,NA,ASTSHGIEQY
TRBV11-2,TRBJ2-3,13,NA,NA,ASSSGTPRLDTQY
TRBV7-3,TRBJ2-2,15,TRBD1,NA,ASSAKTGGWDHGELF
TRBV29-1,TRBJ2-1,12,NA,once,SVGEASLHNEQF
TRBV6-1,TRBJ1-4,14,NA,NA,ASSDYHTGLGEKLF
TRBV5-6,TRBJ2-1,14,NA,NA,ASSVGGPIPYNEQF
TRBV7-2,TRBJ2-7,14,NA,NA,ASSSGTSSRGYEQY
TRBV5-1,TRBJ2-1,12,NA,NA,ASRDSPTYNEQF
TRBV4-2,TRBJ2-1,14,NA,NA,ASSQGLGPGDNEQF
TRBV18,TRBJ2-7,15,TRBD2,NA,ASSPRVAGVGSYEQY
TRBV6-1,TRBJ1-2,13,NA,once,ASSAYSDFNGGYT
TRBV7-3,TRBJ2-5,11,TRBD2,NA,ASSLLAGETQY
TRBV29-1,TRBJ2-7,9,NA,NA,SATGNSEQY
TRBV27,TRBJ2-7,12,TRBD1,NA,ATNRDRGTGEQY
TRBV5-1,TRBJ1-1,12,TRBD1,NA,ASSSTGGRTGAF
TRBV7-2,TRBJ1-2,12,NA,NA,ASSPTVTRYGYT
TRBV18,TRBJ2-1,13,TRBD2,NA,ASSPTSGPYNEQF
TRBV5-1,TRBJ2-3,13,TRBD1,NA,ASSWGDRVTDTQY
TRBV18,TRBJ2-7,12,TRBD1,NA,ASSNRDRTYEQY
TRBV9,TRBJ2-1,13,NA,many,ASSSNDSPRLEQF
TRBV27,TRBJ2-7,14,TRBD1,NA,ASSQAGTGRTYEQY
TRBV7-3,TRBJ2-7,11,NA,NA,ASSLMSGEVQY
TRBV7-3,TRBJ2-7,12,TRBD2,NA,ASSLQAGGYEQY
TRBV19,TRBJ2-2,14,NA,NA,ASSIPYGTGPGELF
TRBV18,TRBJ1-3,13,NA,NA,ASSPQKFSGNTIY
TRBV19,TRBJ1-2,10,NA,NA,ASSNRVAGYT
TRBV7-7,TRBJ1-1,12,NA,NA,ASSPLVGETEAF
TRBV5-4,TRBJ2-7,14,NA,NA,ASSPDGSLAFYEQY
TRBV27,TRBJ1-4,13,NA,NA,ASRKGPYTNEKLF
TRBV11-2,TRBJ2-1,10,NA,NA,ASSSSSNEQF
TRBV2,TRBJ2-7,12,NA,NA,ASSELGSSYEQY
TRBV9,TRBJ2-7,15,NA,NA,ASSVAFSTGLGSEQY
TRBV27,TRBJ1-2,12,NA,NA,ASSFGGQNYGYT
TRBV14,TRBJ2-7,13,NA,NA,ASSPRGSGDYEQY
TRBV7-6,TRBJ1-4,12,NA,NA,ASSSRRGSEKLF
TRBV7-3,TRBJ2-3,12,TRBD2,NA,ASSLWGGTDTQY
TRBV7-2,TRBJ1-4,13,NA,NA,ASSLYGTGNEKLF
TRBV27,TRBJ1-1,13,NA,NA,ASSARRDGAPEAF
TRBV2,TRBJ1-1,12,NA,NA,ASSDGALNTEAF
TRBV6-5,TRBJ2-1,14,TRBD2,NA,ASSYSFLAGEREQF
TRBV5-1,TRBJ2-1,13,TRBD2,NA,ASSFGLAEHNEQF
TRBV7-3,TRBJ1-5,11,NA,NA,ASSLGGGMPQH